This is a list of T cell receptor beta chains from one sample in a study of blood T cell repertoires in COVID-19. Libraries were prepared by immunoSEQ multiplex PCR; TCRdb keeps only in-frame clonotypes and omits some of them. The data show roughly 63,000 clones, over 80% seen once. Sample: peripheral blood. The receptors originated from a man in his 60s with acute or convalescent COVID-19. Both conserved end residues are part of each CDR3. The order of the fields is clone size, J gene, D gene, V gene, CDR3 protein, CDR3 DNA. D genes are given only for firm matches. For some rows the clone size is stated as once, few or many, or as a class when expanded; others skip it.

>.|TRBJ1-4|TRBD1|TRBV9
CASSASGGGVLNEKLFF
TGTGCCAGCAGCGCCTCAGGGGGCGGGGTCCTTAATGAAAAACTGTTTTTT
>.|TRBJ2-3|TRBD2|TRBV12-5
CASVSGGGRATDTQYF
TGTGCTAGTGTTTCCGGGGGGGGGAGAGCCACAGATACGCAGTATTTT
>.|TRBJ1-1|.|TRBV5-1
CASSLSMGGNTEAFF
TGCGCCAGCAGCTTGTCGATGGGAGGGAACACTGAAGCTTTCTTT
>.|TRBJ1-1|.|TRBV7-3
CASSPQGIAEAFF
TGTGCCAGCAGCCCACAGGGCATCGCTGAAGCTTTCTTT
>.|TRBJ2-5|.|TRBV11-2
CASTLWGVETQYF
TGTGCCAGCACCCTCTGGGGGGTAGAGACCCAGTACTTC
>.|TRBJ1-5|TRBD1|TRBV4-3
CASSQDNRGDQPQHF
TGCGCCAGCAGCCAAGACAACAGGGGGGATCAGCCCCAGCATTTT
>.|TRBJ2-1|TRBD1|TRBV7-3
CASSLTRDRNNEQFF
TGTGCCAGCAGCTTAACGAGGGACAGGAACAATGAGCAGTTCTTC
>once|TRBJ1-4|TRBD1|TRBV18
CASSSQGSNEKLFF
TGTGCCAGCTCATCACAGGGGTCGAATGAAAAACTGTTTTTT
>once|TRBJ1-5|.|TRBV25-1
CASSLGRGDQPQHF
TGTGCCAGCAGCTTGGGTAGGGGCGACCAGCCCCAGCATTTT
>.|TRBJ2-1|.|TRBV19
CATQGQTEQFF
TGTGCCACCCAGGGCCAAACGGAGCAGTTCTTC
>.|TRBJ1-1|.|TRBV9
CASSVDAGRVEAFF
TGTGCCAGCAGCGTAGATGCGGGGAGGGTCGAAGCTTTCTTT
>.|TRBJ2-7|TRBD2|TRBV30
CAWSSGTSSNEQYF
TGTGCCTGGTCCTCCGGGACTAGTTCTAACGAGCAGTACTTC
>.|TRBJ2-7|TRBD1|TRBV5-4
CASSIAGTGVHEQYF
TGTGCCAGCAGCATAGCCGGGACAGGGGTCCACGAGCAGTACTTC
>.|TRBJ2-1|.|TRBV4-3
CASSPAGPNEQFF
TGCGCCAGCAGCCCTGCGGGGCCTAATGAGCAGTTCTTC
>.|TRBJ1-6|.|TRBV28
CASSPGFRDSPLHF
TGTGCCAGCAGCCCGGGGTTTAGGGATTCACCCCTCCACTTT
>.|TRBJ2-5|.|TRBV3-1/TRBV3-2
CASSSRSLQETQYF
TGTGCCAGCAGCTCTCGGTCCCTACAAGAGACCCAGTACTTC
>.|TRBJ2-5|.|TRBV5-5
CASSLVHQETQYF
TGTGCCAGCAGCTTGGTTCATCAAGAGACCCAGTACTTC
>.|TRBJ2-7|.|TRBV28
CASSADTSDEQYF
TGTGCCAGCAGTGCGGACACCTCCGACGAGCAGTACTTC
>.|TRBJ1-2|.|TRBV7-2
CASSLVQEFGGYTF
TGTGCCAGCAGCTTAGTACAGGAATTTGGCGGCTACACCTTC
>.|TRBJ1-4|.|TRBV24-1
CATSEPLQTGPREEKLFF
TGTGCCACCAGTGAACCTCTACAAACCGGGCCCCGGGAGGAAAAACTGTTTTTT
>.|TRBJ1-1|TRBD1|TRBV19
CASSIRDRGMNTEAFF
TGTGCCAGTAGTATCAGGGACAGGGGGATGAACACTGAAGCTTTCTTT
>.|TRBJ1-1|.|TRBV29-1
CSVQGMERTEAFF
TGCAGCGTACAGGGAATGGAGAGGACTGAAGCTTTCTTT
>few|TRBJ2-2|.|TRBV11-2
CASSLGGNTGELFF
TGTGCCAGCAGCTTAGGAGGGAACACCGGGGAGCTGTTTTTT
>.|TRBJ2-1|.|TRBV27
CASSRRDTLFYEQFF
TGTGCCAGCAGCCGACGGGACACCCTTTTTTATGAGCAGTTCTTC
>.|TRBJ1-5|TRBD1|TRBV6-1
CASSYTGGGQPQHF
TGTGCCAGCAGCTACACAGGGGGCGGTCAGCCCCAGCATTTT
>.|TRBJ1-2|.|TRBV12-3/TRBV12-4
CASSFTHGYTF
TGTGCCAGCAGTTTCACTCATGGCTACACCTTC
>.|TRBJ1-2|.|TRBV30
CAWSVGGYGYTF
TGTGCCTGGAGTGTGGGGGGATATGGCTACACCTTC
>.|TRBJ2-1|.|TRBV28
CASSLLQGKDNEQFF
TGTGCCAGCAGTTTGTTACAGGGCAAGGACAATGAGCAGTTCTTC
>.|TRBJ1-1|.|TRBV10-3
CAISEASMNTEAFF
TGTGCCATCAGTGAGGCCAGTATGAACACTGAAGCTTTCTTT
>.|TRBJ1-6|TRBD1|TRBV19
CASRGQRSSYNSPLHF
TGTGCCAGTAGGGGACAGCGAAGCTCCTATAATTCACCCCTCCACTTT
>.|TRBJ2-5|.|TRBV11-1
CASSSPARGARETQYF
TGTGCCAGCAGCTCCCCGGCTCGGGGGGCTCGAGAGACCCAGTACTTC
>once|TRBJ1-2|TRBD1|TRBV28
CASSLFAGQGYYGYTF
TGTGCCAGCAGTTTGTTCGCGGGACAGGGTTACTATGGCTACACCTTC
>.|TRBJ1-5|.|TRBV28
CASSLTSRGRNQPQHF
TGTGCCAGCAGTTTAACTTCTCGGGGGAGAAATCAGCCCCAGCATTTT
>.|TRBJ2-5|TRBD2|TRBV25-1
CATQLAVGQKTQYF
TGTGCCACCCAACTAGCGGTTGGGCAAAAGACCCAGTACTTC
>.|TRBJ2-7|.|TRBV6-2/TRBV6-3
CASSFPWTDDYEQYF
TGTGCCAGCAGTTTCCCTTGGACTGATGACTACGAGCAGTACTTC
>.|TRBJ1-2|.|TRBV6-4
CASSAGLYNGYTF
TGTGCCAGCAGTGCAGGCCTCTATAACGGCTACACCTTC
>.|TRBJ1-1|.|TRBV2
CASSEGTPEAFF
TGTGCCAGCAGTGAGGGCACCCCTGAAGCTTTCTTT
>once|TRBJ2-7|TRBD2|TRBV27
CASSGWTSGPYEQYF
TGTGCCAGCAGTGGCTGGACTAGCGGGCCCTACGAGCAGTACTTC
>once|TRBJ1-2|.|TRBV9
CASSSPAGVNGYTF
TGTGCCAGCAGCTCACCGGCGGGGGTTAATGGCTACACCTTC
>few|TRBJ2-1|TRBD2|TRBV4-2
CASRPQRLAGMDEQFF
TGTGCCAGCAGACCGCAGCGACTAGCGGGAATGGATGAGCAGTTCTTC
>once|TRBJ1-2|TRBD1|TRBV29-1
CSADTTRTGNYGYTF
TGCAGCGCCGATACCACCCGGACAGGAAACTATGGCTACACCTTC
>.|TRBJ2-3|TRBD2|TRBV5-4
CASSSGSGGSTDTQYF
TGTGCCAGCAGCTCGGGTAGCGGGGGGAGCACAGATACGCAGTATTTT
>.|TRBJ2-1|TRBD2|TRBV19
CASSPGLAGGRDNEQFF
TGTGCCAGTAGTCCGGGACTAGCGGGAGGGCGGGACAATGAGCAGTTCTTC
>.|TRBJ1-5|TRBD1|TRBV19
CASIPSRTGLPTVNQPQHF
TGTGCCAGTATCCCCAGTAGGACAGGGCTTCCTACTGTCAATCAGCCCCAGCATTTT
>.|TRBJ1-1|TRBD1|TRBV2
CASMKTGTGTEAFF
TGTGCCAGCATGAAGACAGGGACGGGCACTGAAGCTTTCTTT
>.|TRBJ1-2|TRBD1|TRBV2
CASSWTGPANTF
TGTGCCAGCTCCTGGACAGGGCCGGCGAACACCTTC
>.|TRBJ2-7|.|TRBV30
CAWGLYTNSYEQYF
TGTGCCTGGGGATTGTACACGAACTCCTACGAGCAGTACTTC
>.|TRBJ1-5|.|TRBV2
CASGPVRVANQPQHF
TGTGCCAGCGGTCCCGTGAGGGTGGCCAATCAGCCCCAGCATTTT
>.|TRBJ2-7|TRBD2|TRBV3-1/TRBV3-2
CASSQGQAGSAYEQYF
TGTGCCAGCAGCCAAGGCCAAGCGGGATCCGCCTACGAGCAGTACTTC
>few|TRBJ2-7|.|TRBV7-2
CASSLRLDGYEQYF
TGTGCCAGCAGCCTACGGCTAGACGGGTACGAGCAGTACTTC
>.|TRBJ1-2|.|TRBV9
CASSVEEGDYGYTF
TGTGCCAGCAGCGTAGAAGAGGGGGACTATGGCTACACCTTC
>.|TRBJ1-1|TRBD1|TRBV7-9
CASSLNSGTGGEAFF
TGTGCCAGCAGCCTCAACTCCGGGACAGGGGGTGAAGCTTTCTTT